This T cell receptor beta chain came from a study of cytomegalovirus exposure and HLA in healthy donors. Study results and limitations: TCR beta V- and J-gene trimming was later associated with a missense DCLRE1C variant. Association of fewer than 20,000 TCR beta sequences with HLA alleles was found at 0.05 false discovery rate in a later analysis.

The CDR3 loop spans 11 amino acids. Germline V gene lookup returns CDR1 SGDLS and CDR2 YYNGEE. V lost 6 bases and J 4 bases, leaving 6 bases between the germline ends. On this clone itself: No antigen is known for it.

The study ran its PCR with 60 Vbeta and 13 Jbeta primers. Data came from immunoSEQ multiplex PCR; TCRdb stores just in-frame clones and leaves some out. The sample holds 200,000 to 250,000 clones, 78% seen once. The chain is built from TRBV9 and TRBJ2-3; D is unresolved. The sample was PBMCs. This TCR came from a male donor in good health and CMV-seronegative. CDR3 loop: CASTPADTQYF. The CDR3 DNA follows: TGTGCCAGCACCCCGGCAGATACGCAGTATTTT.